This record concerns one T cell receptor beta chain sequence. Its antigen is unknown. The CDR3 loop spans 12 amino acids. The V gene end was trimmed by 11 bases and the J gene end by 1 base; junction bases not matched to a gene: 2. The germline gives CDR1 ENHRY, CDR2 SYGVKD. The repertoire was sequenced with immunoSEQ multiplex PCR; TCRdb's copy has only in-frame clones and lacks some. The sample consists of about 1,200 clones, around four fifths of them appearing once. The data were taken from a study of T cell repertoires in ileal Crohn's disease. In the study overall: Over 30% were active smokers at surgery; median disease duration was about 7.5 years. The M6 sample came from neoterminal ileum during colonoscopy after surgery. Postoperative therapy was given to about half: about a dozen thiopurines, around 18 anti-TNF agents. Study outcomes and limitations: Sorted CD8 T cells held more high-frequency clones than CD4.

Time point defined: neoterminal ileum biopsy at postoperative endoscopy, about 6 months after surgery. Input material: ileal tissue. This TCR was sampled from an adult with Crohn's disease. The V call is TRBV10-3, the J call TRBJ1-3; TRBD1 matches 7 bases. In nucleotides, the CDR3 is TGTGCCTCCAGGGGGTCTGGAAACACCATATATTTT. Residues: CASRGSGNTIYF.